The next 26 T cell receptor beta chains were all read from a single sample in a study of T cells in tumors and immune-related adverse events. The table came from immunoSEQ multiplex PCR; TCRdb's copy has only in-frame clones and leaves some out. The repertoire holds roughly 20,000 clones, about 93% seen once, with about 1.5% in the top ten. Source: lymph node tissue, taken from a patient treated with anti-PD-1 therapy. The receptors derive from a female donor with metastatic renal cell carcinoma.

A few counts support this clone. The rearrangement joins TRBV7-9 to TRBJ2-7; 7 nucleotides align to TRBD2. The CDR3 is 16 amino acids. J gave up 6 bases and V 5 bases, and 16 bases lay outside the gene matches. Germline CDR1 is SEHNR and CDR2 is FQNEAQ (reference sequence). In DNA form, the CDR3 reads TGTGCCAGCAGCAAACCGGGACTATCTCTGGGAGGCGAGCAGTACTTC. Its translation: CASSKPGLSLGGEQYF.

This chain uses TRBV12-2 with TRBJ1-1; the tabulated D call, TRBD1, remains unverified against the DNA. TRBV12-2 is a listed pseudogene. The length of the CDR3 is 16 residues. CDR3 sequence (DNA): TGTGCAAGTCGCTTAGAGGGGGACGTAAGTAACACTGAAGCTTTCTTT. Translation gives CASRLEGDVSNTEAFF.

The CDR3 coding sequence is TGTGCCAGCATCCGGGACAGGGGCTACCAAGAGACCCAGTACTTC. Translation gives CASIRDRGYQETQYF. The chain uses TRBV19 and TRBJ2-5, with TRBD1 matching 10 bases. The length of the CDR3 is 15 residues. J was trimmed by 0 bases and V by 9 bases; bases with no gene match: 7. Germline CDR1 LNHDA, CDR2 SQIVND (reference sequence).

The CDR3 bases are TGTGCCTGGAGTGTATATTCAGGGACCCCGGGCTATGGCTACACCTTC. Its protein product is CAWSVYSGTPGYGYTF. The rearrangement joins TRBV30 to TRBJ1-2; TRBD1 might be the D (5 bases). V was shortened by 0 bases and J by 4 bases, with 18 bases between the two germline ends. The CDR3 is made up of 16 amino acids. Germline V gives CDR1 GTSNPN, CDR2 SVGIG (reference sequence).

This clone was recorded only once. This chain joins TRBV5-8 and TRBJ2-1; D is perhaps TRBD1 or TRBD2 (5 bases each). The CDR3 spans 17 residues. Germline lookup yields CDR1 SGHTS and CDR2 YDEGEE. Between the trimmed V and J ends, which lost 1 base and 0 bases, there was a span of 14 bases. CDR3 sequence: CASSLPGAESSYNEQFF. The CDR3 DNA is TGTGCCAGCAGCTTGCCCGGGGCGGAGAGCTCCTACAATGAGCAGTTCTTC.

Here the CDR3 DNA reads TGTGCCAGCTCACCTCCAAACAGGGTTGCAGATACGCAGTATTTT. Translated, it gives CASSPPNRVADTQYF. V usage is TRBV18 and J usage is TRBJ2-3, with D possibly TRBD1 on 6 matching bases. Trimming cost V 3 bases and J 4 bases, with 14 bases left between them. This CDR3 contains 15 residues. The germline CDR1 and CDR2 sequences are KGHSH and LQKENI.

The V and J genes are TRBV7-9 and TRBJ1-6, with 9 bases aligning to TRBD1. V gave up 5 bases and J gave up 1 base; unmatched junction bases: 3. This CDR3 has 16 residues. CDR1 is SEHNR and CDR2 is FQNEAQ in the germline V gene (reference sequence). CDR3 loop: CASSTDRGSYNSPLHF. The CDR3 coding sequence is TGTGCCAGCAGCACGGACAGGGGTTCCTATAATTCACCCCTCCACTTT.

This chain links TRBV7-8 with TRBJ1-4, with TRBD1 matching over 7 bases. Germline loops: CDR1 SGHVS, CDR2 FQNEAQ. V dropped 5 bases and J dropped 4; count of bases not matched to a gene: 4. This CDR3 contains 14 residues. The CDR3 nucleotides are TGTGCCAGCAGCCGGGACAGACTTAATGAAAAACTGTTTTTT. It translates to CASSRDRLNEKLFF.

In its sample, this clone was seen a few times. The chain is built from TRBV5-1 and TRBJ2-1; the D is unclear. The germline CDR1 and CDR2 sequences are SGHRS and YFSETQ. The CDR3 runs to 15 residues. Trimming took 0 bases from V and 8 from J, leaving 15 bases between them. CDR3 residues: CASSLASARGDEQFF. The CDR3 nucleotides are TGCGCCAGCAGCTTGGCGTCAGCCAGAGGCGATGAGCAGTTCTTC.

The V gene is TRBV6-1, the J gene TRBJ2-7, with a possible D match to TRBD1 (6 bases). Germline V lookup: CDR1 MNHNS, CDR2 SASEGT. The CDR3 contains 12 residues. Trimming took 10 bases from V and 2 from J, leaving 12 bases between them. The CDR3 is CANPDRAYEQYF. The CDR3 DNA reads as TGTGCCAACCCGGACAGAGCCTACGAGCAGTACTTC.

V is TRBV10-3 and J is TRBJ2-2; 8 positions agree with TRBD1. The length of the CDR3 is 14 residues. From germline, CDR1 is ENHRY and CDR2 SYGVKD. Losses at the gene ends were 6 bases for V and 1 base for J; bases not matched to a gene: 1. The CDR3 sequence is CAISTGGNTGELFF. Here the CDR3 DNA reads TGTGCCATCAGCACAGGGGGGAACACCGGGGAGCTGTTTTTT.

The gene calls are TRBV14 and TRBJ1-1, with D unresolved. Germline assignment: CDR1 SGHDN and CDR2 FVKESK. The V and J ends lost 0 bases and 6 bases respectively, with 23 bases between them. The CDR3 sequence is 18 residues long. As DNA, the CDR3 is TGTGCCAGCAGCCAAGATCATGTGGTTTACTACCAACCCCCTGAAGCTTTCTTT. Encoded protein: CASSQDHVVYYQPPEAFF.

The CDR3, as DNA: TGTGCCAGCAGCTTAGTGGGGGGCCCCCTAGAAGAGACCCAGTACTTC. It specifies CASSLVGGPLEETQYF. The rearrangement uses TRBV7-7 and TRBJ2-5; D could derive from TRBD1 or TRBD2 (6 bases each). Deletions cut 1 base from V and 3 bases from J, with 15 bases between. The CDR3 contains 16 residues. The germline V gene has CDR1 SSHAT and CDR2 FNYEAQ (reference sequence). The entire variable domain, with the rest obtained from reference TRBV7-7 and TRBJ2-5, is as follows: GAGVSQSPRYKVTKRGQDVTLRCDPISSHATLYWYQQALGQGPEFLTYFNYEAQPDKSGLPSDRFSAERPEGSISTLTIQRTEQRDSAMYRCASSLVGGPLEETQYFGPGTRLLVL.

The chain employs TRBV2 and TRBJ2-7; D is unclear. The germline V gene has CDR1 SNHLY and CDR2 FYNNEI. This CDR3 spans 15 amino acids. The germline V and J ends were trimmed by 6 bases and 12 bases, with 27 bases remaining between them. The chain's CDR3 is CASRSFESPSQRGYF. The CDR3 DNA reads TGTGCCAGCAGGTCTTTCGAGAGCCCTTCCCAGCGAGGGTACTTC.

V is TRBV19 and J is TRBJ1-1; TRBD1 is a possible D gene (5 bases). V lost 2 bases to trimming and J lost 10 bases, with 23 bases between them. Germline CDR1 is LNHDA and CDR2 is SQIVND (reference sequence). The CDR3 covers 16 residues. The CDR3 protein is CASSIKEGRLATAAFF. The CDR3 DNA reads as TGTGCCAGTAGTATAAAGGAGGGGCGGCTCGCCACAGCAGCTTTCTTT. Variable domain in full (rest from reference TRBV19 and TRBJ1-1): DGGITQSPKYLFRKEGQNVTLSCEQNLNHDAMYWYRQDPGQGLRLIYYSQIVNDFQKGDIAEGYSVSREKKESFPLTVTSAQKNPTAFYLCASSIKEGRLATAAFFGQGTRLTVV.

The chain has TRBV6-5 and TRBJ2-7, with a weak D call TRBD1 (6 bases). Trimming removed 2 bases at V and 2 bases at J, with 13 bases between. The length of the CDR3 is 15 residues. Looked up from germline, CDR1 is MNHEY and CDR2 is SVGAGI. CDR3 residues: CASSYRGGPPYEQYF. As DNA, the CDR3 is TGTGCCAGCAGTTACCGAGGGGGACCCCCCTACGAGCAGTACTTC.

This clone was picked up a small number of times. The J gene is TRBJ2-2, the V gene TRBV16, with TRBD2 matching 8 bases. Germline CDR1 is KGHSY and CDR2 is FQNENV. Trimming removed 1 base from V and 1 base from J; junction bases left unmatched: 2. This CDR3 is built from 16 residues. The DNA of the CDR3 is TGTGCCAGCAGCCAATGGGGGACTAGGAACACCGGGGAGCTGTTTTTT. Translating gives CASSQWGTRNTGELFF.

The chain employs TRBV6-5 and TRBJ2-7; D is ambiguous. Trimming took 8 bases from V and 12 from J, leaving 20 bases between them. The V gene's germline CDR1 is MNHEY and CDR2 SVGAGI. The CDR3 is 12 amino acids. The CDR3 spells CASFYPSPSGYF. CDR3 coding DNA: TGTGCCAGCTTTTACCCTTCGCCCTCCGGGTACTTC.

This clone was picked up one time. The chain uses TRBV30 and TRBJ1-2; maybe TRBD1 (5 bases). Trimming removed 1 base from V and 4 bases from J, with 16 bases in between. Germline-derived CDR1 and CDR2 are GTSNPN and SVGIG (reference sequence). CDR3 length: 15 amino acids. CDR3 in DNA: TGTGCCTGGAGTGCCCCAGGGAATAGTCCCTATGGCTACACCTTC. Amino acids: CAWSAPGNSPYGYTF.

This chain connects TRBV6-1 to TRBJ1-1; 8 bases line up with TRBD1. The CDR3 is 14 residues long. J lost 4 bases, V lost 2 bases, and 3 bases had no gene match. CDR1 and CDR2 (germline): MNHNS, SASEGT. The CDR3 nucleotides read TGTGCCAGCAGTGAAAGCGACAGGGGCACTGAAGCTTTCTTT. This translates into CASSESDRGTEAFF.

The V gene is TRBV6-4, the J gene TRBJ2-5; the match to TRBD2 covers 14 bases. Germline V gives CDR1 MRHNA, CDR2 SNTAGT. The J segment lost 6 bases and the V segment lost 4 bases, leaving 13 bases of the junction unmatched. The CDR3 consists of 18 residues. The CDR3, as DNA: TGTGCCAGCAGTGCGCTCCCGGGACTAGCGGGAGAGGGACAGACCCAGTACTTC. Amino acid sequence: CASSALPGLAGEGQTQYF.

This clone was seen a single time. The CDR3 reads CASSQDFPQGAYEQYF. The CDR3 DNA follows: TGTGCCAGCAGCCAAGATTTTCCACAGGGGGCTTACGAGCAGTACTTC. The chain is built from TRBV14 and TRBJ2-7; 9 nucleotides line up with TRBD1. The CDR3 consists of 16 residues. Germline V gene sequence: CDR1 SGHDN, CDR2 FVKESK. With 0 bases clipped from V and 4 bases from J, the junction kept 7 bases outside the gene matches. Full variable domain (remainder filled in from reference TRBV14 and TRBJ2-7): EAGVTQFPSHSVIEKGQTVTLRCDPISGHDNLYWYRRVMGKEIKFLLHFVKESKQDESGMPNNRFLAERTGGTYSTLKVQPAELEDSGVYFCASSQDFPQGAYEQYFGPGTRLTVT.

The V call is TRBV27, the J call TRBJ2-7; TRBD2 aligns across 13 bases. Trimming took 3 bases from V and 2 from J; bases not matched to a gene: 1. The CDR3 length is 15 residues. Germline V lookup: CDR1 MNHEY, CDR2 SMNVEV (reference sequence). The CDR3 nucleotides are TGTGCCAGCAGTTTGACTAGCGGGGGGCCCTACGAGCAGTACTTC. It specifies CASSLTSGGPYEQYF.

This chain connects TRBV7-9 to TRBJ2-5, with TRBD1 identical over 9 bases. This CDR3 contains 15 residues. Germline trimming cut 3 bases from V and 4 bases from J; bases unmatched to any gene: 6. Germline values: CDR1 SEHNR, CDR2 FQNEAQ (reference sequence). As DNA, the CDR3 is TGTGCCAGCAGCTTTCGACAGGGGGGTGGAGAGACCCAGTACTTC. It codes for CASSFRQGGGETQYF.

In nucleotides, the CDR3 is TGCGCCAGCAGCGAGGGACTAGCACAAGAGACCCAGTACTTC. Its protein is CASSEGLAQETQYF. The genes are TRBV4-3 and TRBJ2-5, with 9 nucleotides matching TRBD2. The V and J ends lost 5 bases and 2 bases, in that order; junction bases with no gene match: 3. The CDR3 loop spans 14 amino acids. The germline gives CDR1 LGHNA, CDR2 YSLEER.

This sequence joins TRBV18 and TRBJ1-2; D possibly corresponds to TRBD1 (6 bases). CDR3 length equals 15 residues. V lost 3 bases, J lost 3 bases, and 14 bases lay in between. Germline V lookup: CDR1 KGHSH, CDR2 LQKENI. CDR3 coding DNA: TGTGCCAGCTCACCGCCGACACAGGGAGACTATGGCTACACCTTC. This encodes CASSPPTQGDYGYTF.